Presented here are 14 T cell receptor beta chains from one specimen sequenced in a study of cytomegalovirus exposure and HLA in healthy donors. PCR involved 60 Vbeta and 13 Jbeta primers. Using immunoSEQ multiplex PCR, the repertoire was profiled, and TCRdb retains in-frame clones only, with some absent. Among about 140,000 clones, roughly three quarters were seen once, and the ten largest hold 2% to 2.5%. The material sequenced was PBMCs. These receptors were collected from a man aged 30-40 years in good health and CMV-seronegative.

This clone appeared once. The chain couples TRBV18 to TRBJ1-3, with 7 bases matching TRBD1. Per germline, CDR1 KGHSH and CDR2 LQKENI. The CDR3 extends over 17 amino acids. Losses at the gene ends were 3 bases for V and 0 bases for J; bases not matched to a gene: 8. The CDR3: CASSPQGQVGSGNTIYF. CDR3 bases: TGTGCCAGCTCACCCCAAGGACAGGTTGGCTCTGGAAACACCATATATTTT.

This chain connects TRBV15 to TRBJ2-7, with 8 bases fitting TRBD2. Germline values: CDR1 LNHNV, CDR2 YYDKDF (reference sequence). The CDR3 has 15 amino acids. V gave up 1 base and J gave up 7 bases; unmatched junction bases: 9. CDR3 amino acids: CATSRATSGKWEQYF. The CDR3, as DNA: TGTGCCACCAGCAGAGCCACTAGCGGCAAGTGGGAGCAGTACTTC. Looking up the rest from reference TRBV15 and TRBJ2-7 gives the full variable domain: DAMVIQNPRYQVTQFGKPVTLSCSQTLNHNVMYWYQQKSSQAPKLLFHYYDKDFNNEADTPDNFQSRRPNTSFCFLDIRSPGLGDTAMYLCATSRATSGKWEQYFGPGTRLTVT.

This sequence joins TRBV11-3 and TRBJ2-1, with 10 bases identical to TRBD2. The CDR3 runs 17 residues. With V trimmed by 4 bases and J by 8 bases, 14 bases remained unmatched. Looked up from germline, CDR1 is SGHNT and CDR2 is YENEEA. The CDR3 DNA follows: TGTGCCAGCAGCTACATAGGGAGAGCGGGGGGGTCGCATGAGCAGTTCTTC. It is translated as CASSYIGRAGGSHEQFF. Using reference TRBV11-3 and TRBJ2-1 for the parts outside the CDR3, the full variable domain is EAGVVQSPRYKIIEKKQPVAFWCNPISGHNTLYWYLQNLGQGPELLIRYENEEAVDDSQLPKDRFSAERLKGVDSTLKIQPAELGDSAVYLCASSYIGRAGGSHEQFFGPGTRLTVL.

The chain recombines TRBV28 with TRBJ2-7; 12 nucleotides line up with TRBD2. Germline V gives CDR1 MDHEN, CDR2 SYDVKM. The CDR3 totals 17 residues. V shed 1 base, J shed 4 bases, and the junction held 8 bases outside the gene matches. CDR3 sequence reads: CASSLSKTSGRKYEQYF. CDR3 DNA: TGTGCCAGCAGTTTATCCAAAACTAGCGGGAGGAAGTACGAGCAGTACTTC.

This clone was counted between two and nine times. This rearrangement joins TRBV18 to TRBJ1-1, with 9 bases lining up with TRBD1. The CDR3 covers 13 residues. The germline V gene has CDR1 KGHSH and CDR2 LQKENI. Losses at the gene ends were 3 bases for V and 11 bases for J; bases not matched to a gene: 7. The CDR3, as DNA: TGTGCCAGCTCACCTGACAGGGGGGTAAGGGCTTTCTTT. It yields the protein CASSPDRGVRAFF.

CDR3 loop: CASSITPDRNYGYTF. The CDR3 DNA is TGTGCCAGTAGTATCACCCCGGACAGGAACTATGGCTACACCTTC. The V call is TRBV19, the J call TRBJ1-2; 7 bases are shared with TRBD1. Trimming cost V 3 bases and J 2 bases; bases outside gene matches: 6. This CDR3 has 15 residues. Germline assignment: CDR1 LNHDA and CDR2 SQIVND (reference sequence).

V gene TRBV30 combines with J gene TRBJ2-4, with TRBD1 identical over 7 bases. The CDR3 runs to 15 residues. Germline V gene sequence: CDR1 GTSNPN, CDR2 SVGIG (reference sequence). V lost 7 bases, J lost 0 bases, and 9 bases stayed unmatched. The CDR3 spells CAFSGTEEAKNIQYF. DNA for the CDR3: TGTGCCTTCTCCGGGACAGAGGAAGCCAAAAACATTCAGTACTTC.

CDR3 loop: CASSRLVGTGASEQYF. In DNA form, the CDR3 reads TGCGCCAGCAGCCGACTGGTGGGGACAGGGGCTTCCGAGCAGTACTTC. This chain joins TRBV4-1 and TRBJ2-7; the match to TRBD1 covers 10 bases. This CDR3 is built from 16 residues. V was pared by 4 bases and J by 6 bases, with 12 bases of the junction left unmatched. Germline CDR1 MGHRA, CDR2 YSYEKL.

The chain carries TRBV7-2 and TRBJ1-2; D is undetermined. This CDR3 is 12 amino acids long. The germline CDR1 and CDR2 sequences are SGHTA and FQGNSA. Trimming cost V 7 bases and J 8 bases, with 14 bases left between them. This chain's CDR3 is CASNLGGKGYTF. The CDR3 nucleotides read TGTGCCAGCAACCTTGGAGGGAAAGGCTACACCTTC.

V is TRBV19 and J is TRBJ2-3; tentatively, D is TRBD2 (6 bases). The ends were cut back, 6 bases at V and 2 bases at J, with 18 bases in the middle. CDR3 size: 16 residues. Germline V lookup: CDR1 LNHDA, CDR2 SQIVND (reference sequence). In DNA form, the CDR3 reads TGTGCCAGTAGGAAGGGGAGGCAGCAAAACACAGATACGCAGTATTTT. Protein sequence: CASRKGRQQNTDTQYF.

The V gene is TRBV13, the J gene TRBJ2-1, with D uncertain. Germline V CDR1 and CDR2: PRHDT, FYEKMQ (reference sequence). V lost 5 bases to trimming and J lost 0 bases, with 11 bases between them. CDR3 length: 15 amino acids. CDR3 DNA sequence: TGTGCCAGCAGCCCTAGAGCACTCTCCTACAATGAGCAGTTCTTC. Its translation is CASSPRALSYNEQFF.

The chain recombines TRBV6-1 with TRBJ1-3, with D perhaps TRBD1 (6 bases). Trimming stripped 1 base from V and 1 base from J, with 8 bases between. Germline V CDR1 and CDR2: MNHNS, SASEGT. The CDR3 contains 15 residues. The CDR3 coding sequence is TGTGCCAGCAGTGAAGGTCAGGGGTCTGGAAACACCATATATTTT. This sequence encodes CASSEGQGSGNTIYF.

V and J are TRBV6-5 and TRBJ2-2; 10 bases line up with TRBD1. CDR3 length: 15 residues. Losses at the gene ends were 6 bases for V and 4 bases for J; bases not matched to a gene: 5. Germline V gene data show CDR1 as MNHEY and CDR2 as SVGAGI. The DNA for the CDR3 is TGTGCCAGCAGCCGGGACAGGGGAAGCACCGGGGAGCTGTTTTTT. Translation: CASSRDRGSTGELFF.

This rearrangement joins TRBV19 to TRBJ1-5, with 7 bases matching TRBD1. The CDR3 consists of 16 residues. Germline V lookup: CDR1 LNHDA, CDR2 SQIVND (reference sequence). V lost 4 bases, J lost 2 bases, and 8 bases stayed unmatched. The CDR3 DNA is TGTGCCAGTAGTAGCCTCAGGGGGATTGGCAATCAGCCCCAGCATTTT. Protein: CASSSLRGIGNQPQHF.